One sample yielded the 5 T cell receptor beta chains listed below, sequenced in a study of blood T cell repertoires in COVID-19. Assay used: immunoSEQ multiplex PCR; TCRdb lists only in-frame clones, some missing. This repertoire shows 100,000 or so clones, around 90% found once; its top ten account for under 2.5%. Sequencing was done on a sample of peripheral blood. The receptors stem from a human donor with active COVID-19. The donor label of this sample is uncertain.

This clone appeared once. Additional DNA sequences in this sample encode the identical CDR3. The J gene is TRBJ1-1, the V gene TRBV5-4, with a weak D call TRBD1 (5 bases). This CDR3 is 14 amino acids long. Germline lookup yields CDR1 SGHNT and CDR2 YYREEE (reference sequence). The V gene lost 0 bases and the J gene lost 4 bases, with 10 bases spanning the gap. This CDR3 is CASSLGQGRTEAFF. CDR3 bases: TGTGCCAGCAGCTTGGGTCAGGGCCGCACTGAAGCTTTCTTT.

This chain joins TRBV9 and TRBJ1-3, with 8 bases fitting TRBD1. Germline CDR1 is SGDLS and CDR2 is YYNGEE. V lost 2 bases, J lost 4 bases, and 8 bases stayed unmatched. CDR3 size: 16 residues. The CDR3, as DNA: TGTGCCAGCAGCGTTGGACAGGGCGCTCCAGGAAACACCATATATTTT. Translating it yields CASSVGQGAPGNTIYF. The full variable domain, with the rest looked up from reference TRBV9 and TRBJ1-3, is DSGVTQTPKHLITATGQRVTLRCSPRSGDLSVYWYQQSLDQGLQFLIQYYNGEERAKGNILERFSAQQFPDLHSELNLSSLELGDSALYFCASSVGQGAPGNTIYFGEGSWLTVV.

The rearrangement joins TRBV7-2 to TRBJ2-1; 11 bases are shared with TRBD2. CDR1 is SGHTA, CDR2 FQGNSA, per germline. The CDR3 contains 18 residues. V shed 0 bases, J shed 7 bases, and the junction held 11 bases outside the gene matches. The CDR3 reads CASSLAYSLAGGENEQFF. The CDR3 coding sequence is TGTGCCAGCAGCTTAGCTTATTCTCTAGCGGGGGGTGAAAATGAGCAGTTCTTC.

This chain links TRBV7-9 with TRBJ2-1, with 9 bases aligning to TRBD2. V dropped 2 bases and J dropped 8; count of bases not matched to a gene: 7. This CDR3 spans 15 amino acids. The V gene's germline CDR1 is SEHNR and CDR2 FQNEAQ (reference sequence). The CDR3 reads CASSLLASGEDEQFF. Here the CDR3 DNA reads TGTGCCAGCAGCTTATTGGCTAGCGGGGAAGATGAGCAGTTCTTC.

V and J are TRBV18 and TRBJ1-1, with 7 positions matching TRBD1. Germline lookup yields CDR1 KGHSH and CDR2 LQKENI. The CDR3 is made up of 15 amino acids. The J segment lost 4 bases and the V segment lost 3 bases, leaving 8 bases of the junction unmatched. In nucleotides, the CDR3 is TGTGCCAGCTCACCGATAGGGGGCTCGCGCACTGAAGCTTTCTTT. It translates to CASSPIGGSRTEAFF.